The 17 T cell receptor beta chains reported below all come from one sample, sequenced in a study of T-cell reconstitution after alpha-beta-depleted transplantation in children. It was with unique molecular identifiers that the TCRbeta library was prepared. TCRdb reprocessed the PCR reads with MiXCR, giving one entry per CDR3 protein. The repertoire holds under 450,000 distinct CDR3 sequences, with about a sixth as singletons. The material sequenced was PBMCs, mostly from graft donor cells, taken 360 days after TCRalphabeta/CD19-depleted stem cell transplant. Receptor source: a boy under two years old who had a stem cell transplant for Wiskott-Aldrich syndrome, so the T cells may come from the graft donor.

In DNA, the CDR3 is TGCGCCAGCAGCTCCCGGGACAGGTCCTACAATGAGCAGTTCTTC. This translates into CASSSRDRSYNEQFF. The V gene is TRBV5-1, the J gene TRBJ2-1, with 8 bases fitting TRBD1. CDR1 is SGHRS and CDR2 is YFSETQ in the germline V gene. V lost 3 bases, J lost 1 base, and 3 bases stayed unmatched. The CDR3 totals 15 residues. The variable domain in full, with the rest retrieved from reference TRBV5-1 and TRBJ2-1, is KAGVTQTPRYLIKTRGQQVTLSCSPISGHRSVSWYQQTPGQGLQFLFEYFSETQRNKGNFPGRFSGRQFSNSRSEMNVSTLELGDSALYLCASSSRDRSYNEQFFGPGTRLTVL.

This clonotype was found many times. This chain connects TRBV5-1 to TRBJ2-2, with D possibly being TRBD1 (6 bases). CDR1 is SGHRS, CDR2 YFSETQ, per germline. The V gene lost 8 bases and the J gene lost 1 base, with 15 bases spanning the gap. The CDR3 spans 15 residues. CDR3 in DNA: TGCGCCAGTTCCCCAGGACAGAGGAACACCGGGGAGCTGTTTTTT. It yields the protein CASSPGQRNTGELFF.

The CDR3 region has the DNA TGTGCCAGCAGCTTAGCGGCAAACCTCCCCTACGAGCAGTACTTC. Translating gives CASSLAANLPYEQYF. The J gene is TRBJ2-7, the V gene TRBV7-2; D uncertain. Trimming pared 0 bases from V and 2 bases from J, leaving 11 bases between. Germline V gene lookup returns CDR1 SGHTA and CDR2 FQGNSA. The CDR3 has 15 residues. Full variable domain (outside the CDR3, taken from reference TRBV7-2 and TRBJ2-7): GAGVSQSPSNKVTEKGKDVELRCDPISGHTALYWYRQSLGQGLEFLIYFQGNSAPDKSGLPSDRFSAERTGGSVSTLTIQRTQQEDSAVYLCASSLAANLPYEQYFGPGTRLTVT.

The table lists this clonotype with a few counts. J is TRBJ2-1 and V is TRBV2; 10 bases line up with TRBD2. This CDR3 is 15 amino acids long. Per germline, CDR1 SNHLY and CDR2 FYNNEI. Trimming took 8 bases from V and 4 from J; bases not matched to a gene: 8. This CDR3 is CASQAGLAAYNEQFF. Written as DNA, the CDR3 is TGTGCCAGCCAAGCTGGACTAGCGGCTTACAATGAGCAGTTCTTC. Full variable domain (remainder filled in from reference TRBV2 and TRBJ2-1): EPEVTQTPSHQVTQMGQEVILRCVPISNHLYFYWYRQILGQKVEFLVSFYNNEISEKSEIFDDQFSVERPDGSNFTLKIRSTKLEDSAMYFCASQAGLAAYNEQFFGPGTRLTVL.

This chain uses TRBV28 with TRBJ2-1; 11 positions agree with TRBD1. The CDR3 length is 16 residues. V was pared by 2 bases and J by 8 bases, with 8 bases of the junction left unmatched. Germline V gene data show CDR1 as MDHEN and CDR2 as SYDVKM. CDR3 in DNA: TGTGCCAGCAGTTTAGGGGGGACAGGGGGAGGTCATGAGCAGTTCTTC. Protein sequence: CASSLGGTGGGHEQFF.

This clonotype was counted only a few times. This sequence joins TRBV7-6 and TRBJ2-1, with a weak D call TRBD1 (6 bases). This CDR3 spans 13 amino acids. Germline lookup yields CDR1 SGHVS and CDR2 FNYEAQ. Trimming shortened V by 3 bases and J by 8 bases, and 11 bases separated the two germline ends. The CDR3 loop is CASSFETGYEQFF. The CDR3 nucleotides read TGTGCCAGCAGCTTCGAGACAGGTTATGAGCAGTTCTTC.

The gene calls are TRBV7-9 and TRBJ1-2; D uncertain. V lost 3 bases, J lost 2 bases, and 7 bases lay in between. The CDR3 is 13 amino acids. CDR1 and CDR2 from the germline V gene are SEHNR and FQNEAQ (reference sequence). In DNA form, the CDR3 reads TGTGCCAGCAGCTTCCCACAGAACTATGGCTACACCTTC. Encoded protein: CASSFPQNYGYTF.

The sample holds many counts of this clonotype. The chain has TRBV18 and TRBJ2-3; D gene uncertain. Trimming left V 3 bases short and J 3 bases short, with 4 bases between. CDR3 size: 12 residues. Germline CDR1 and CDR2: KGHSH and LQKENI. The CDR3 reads CASSPTTDTQYF. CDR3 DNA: TGTGCCAGCTCACCGACGACAGATACGCAGTATTTT.

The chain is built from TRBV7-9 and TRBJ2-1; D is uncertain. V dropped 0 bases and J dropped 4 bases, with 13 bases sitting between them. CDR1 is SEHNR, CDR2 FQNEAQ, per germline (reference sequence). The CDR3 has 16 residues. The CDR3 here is CASSLAGDGPYNEQFF. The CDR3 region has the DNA TGTGCCAGCAGCTTAGCAGGCGATGGCCCTTACAATGAGCAGTTCTTC.

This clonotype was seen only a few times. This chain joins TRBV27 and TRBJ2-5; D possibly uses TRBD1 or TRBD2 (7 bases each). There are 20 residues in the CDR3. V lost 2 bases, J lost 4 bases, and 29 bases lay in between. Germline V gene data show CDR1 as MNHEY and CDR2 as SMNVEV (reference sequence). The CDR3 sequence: CASSLRAGGGCRGFGETQYF. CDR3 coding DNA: TGTGCCAGCAGTTTAAGGGCAGGGGGGGGGTGCAGGGGATTTGGAGAGACCCAGTACTTC.

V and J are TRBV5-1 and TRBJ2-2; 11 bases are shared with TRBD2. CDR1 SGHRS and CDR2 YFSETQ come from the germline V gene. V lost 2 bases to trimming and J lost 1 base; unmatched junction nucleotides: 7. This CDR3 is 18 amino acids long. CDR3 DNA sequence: TGCGCCAGCAGCTTAGAACTAGCGGGGGCTATGAACACCGGGGAGCTGTTTTTT. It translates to CASSLELAGAMNTGELFF.

The CDR3 here is CASSFIGQGADTQYF. In DNA form, the CDR3 reads TGTGCCAGCAGTTTTATCGGACAGGGTGCGGATACGCAGTATTTT. The chain employs TRBV27 and TRBJ2-3; 8 bases are shared with TRBD1. Losses at the gene ends were 3 bases for V and 6 bases for J; bases not matched to a gene: 8. The CDR3 contains 15 residues. Germline CDR1 and CDR2: MNHEY and SMNVEV (reference sequence).

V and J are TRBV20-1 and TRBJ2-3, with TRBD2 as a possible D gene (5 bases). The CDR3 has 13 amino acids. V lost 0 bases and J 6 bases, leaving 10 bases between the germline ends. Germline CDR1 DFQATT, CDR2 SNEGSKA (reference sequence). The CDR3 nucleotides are TGCAGTGCTAGAGATCCTCCGGGGGATACGCAGTATTTT. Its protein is CSARDPPGDTQYF.

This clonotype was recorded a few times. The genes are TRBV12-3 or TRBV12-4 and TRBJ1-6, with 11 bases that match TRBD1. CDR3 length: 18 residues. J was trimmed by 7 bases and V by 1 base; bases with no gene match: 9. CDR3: CASSLGPGQGVPNSPLHF. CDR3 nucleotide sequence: TGTGCCAGCAGTTTAGGACCGGGACAGGGGGTACCAAATTCACCCCTCCACTTT.

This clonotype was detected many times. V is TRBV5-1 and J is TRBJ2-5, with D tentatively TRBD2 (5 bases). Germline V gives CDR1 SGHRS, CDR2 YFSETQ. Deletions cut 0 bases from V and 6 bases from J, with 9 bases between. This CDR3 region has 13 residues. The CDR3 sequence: CASSLAGLQTQYF. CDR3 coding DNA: TGCGCCAGCAGCTTGGCGGGATTACAGACCCAGTACTTC.

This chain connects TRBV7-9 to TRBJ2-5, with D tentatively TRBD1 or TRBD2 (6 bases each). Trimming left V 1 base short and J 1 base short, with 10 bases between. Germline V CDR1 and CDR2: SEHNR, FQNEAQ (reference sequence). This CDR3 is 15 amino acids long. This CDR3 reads CASSLEGGPQETQYF. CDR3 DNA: TGTGCCAGCAGCTTAGAGGGGGGTCCCCAAGAGACCCAGTACTTC.

CDR3 DNA sequence: TGTGCCATCAGTTTAGAATCGCGTTGGCTAGCGGGGGGGACTGGGGAGCTGTTTTTT. It codes for CAISLESRWLAGGTGELFF. The genes are TRBV10-3 and TRBJ2-2; the match to TRBD2 covers 12 bases. The germline CDR1 and CDR2 sequences are ENHRY and SYGVKD. The CDR3 sequence is 19 residues long. V shed 5 bases, J shed 8 bases, and the junction held 18 bases outside the gene matches.